Listed below are T cell receptor beta chains from one sample, sequenced in a study of shared clonotypes between healthy human individuals. Data came from immunoSEQ multiplex PCR; TCRdb stores just in-frame clones and leaves some out. The top ten hold 34% of the sample, which has roughly 720,000 clones, 90% seen once. Sequencing input: memory CD8+ T cells from PBMCs. The receptors here all came from a man younger than 35 in good health. Some clones in this sample may be carry-over from other donors' samples. Both conserved end residues are part of each CDR3. Each record gives: D gene, clone size, V gene, J gene, CDR3 DNA, CDR3 protein. A D gene is named only where the DNA matches it firmly. Expanded clones get a size class; other rows say once, few or many, or leave the size out.

>.|.|TRBV6-5|TRBJ2-2
TGTGCCAGCAGTTACAGGTCCACGGCCGGGGAGCTGTTTTTT
CASSYRSTAGELFF
>TRBD2|.|TRBV9|TRBJ2-1
TGTGCCAGCAGCCCGACTAGCGGGAGCGAGGGTGAGCAGTTCTTC
CASSPTSGSEGEQFF
>TRBD2|.|TRBV27|TRBJ2-1
TGTGCCAGCAGCCCCCCGGGGGACCGGGGGGGGGAGCAGTTCTTC
CASSPPGDRGGEQFF
>.|few|TRBV5-1|TRBJ1-2
TGCGCCAGCAGCCTGGGGGTACCGTCGGAAAACTCCCGCTTC
CASSLGVPSENSRF
>.|.|TRBV14|TRBJ2-7
TGTGCCAGCAGCCAAGTTGTGTACGAGCAGTACTTC
CASSQVVYEQYF
>.|.|TRBV11-1|TRBJ2-2
TGTGCCAGCAGCTTAGGGGCCTACTGGGCCGGGGAGCTGTTTTTT
CASSLGAYWAGELFF
>TRBD2|.|TRBV5-6|TRBJ2-7
TGTGCCAGCAGCGCCCAGAGGGTACTAGCGAACGAGCAGTACTTC
CASSAQRVLANEQYF
>TRBD2|once|TRBV28|TRBJ2-2
TGTGCCAGCAGTTTTACTAGCGGGAGAAACACCGGGGAGCTGTTTTTT
CASSFTSGRNTGELFF
>TRBD2|.|TRBV9|TRBJ2-1
TGTGCCAGCAGCGGGACTAGCGGGGACTACAATGAGCAGTTCTTC
CASSGTSGDYNEQFF
>.|.|TRBV28|TRBJ2-2
TGTGCCAGCAGTTTTCTAAACACCGGGGAGCTGTTTTTT
CASSFLNTGELFF
>TRBD1|.|TRBV5-6|TRBJ2-1
TGTGCCAGCAGCCTGGGACAGGGGGCCTATGAGCAGTTCTTC
CASSLGQGAYEQFF
>.|.|TRBV6-4|TRBJ2-2
TGTGCCAGCAGTGACTCAGAGGAGGGATCGAACACCGGGGAGCTGTTTTTT
CASSDSEEGSNTGELFF
>TRBD2|.|TRBV7-3|TRBJ2-1
TGTGCCAGCAGCTGGACCGGGGGGAATAATGAGCAGTTCTTC
CASSWTGGNNEQFF
>.|.|TRBV27|TRBJ2-7
TGTGCCAGCAGGTGGTTTGAGGCTCCGAGGTACTTC
CASRWFEAPRYF
>.|.|TRBV7-8|TRBJ1-1
TGTGCCAGCAGCTCGATTAACACTGAAGCTTTCTTT
CASSSINTEAFF
>.|.|TRBV15|TRBJ2-3
TGTGCCACCAGCTTCCTTAGGGGTGGCACAGATACGCAGTATTTT
CATSFLRGGTDTQYF
>.|.|TRBV19|TRBJ2-1
TGTGCCAGTAGTATAGGGACAGCCTACAATGAGCAGTTCTTC
CASSIGTAYNEQFF
>.|.|TRBV25-1|TRBJ1-2
TGTGCCAGCAGTGAAGAGTTGCGGGGGGCAGGCTATGGCTACACCTTC
CASSEELRGAGYGYTF
>.|.|TRBV7-5|TRBJ2-2
TGTGTCAGAAGCCCGGGGGGGAACACCGGGGAGCTGTTTTTT
CVRSPGGNTGELFF
>TRBD1|.|TRBV27|TRBJ2-5
TGTGCCAGCAGTCCCGGGACAGCCCAAGAGACCCAGTACTTC
CASSPGTAQETQYF
>.|.|TRBV9|TRBJ2-3
TGTGCCAGCAGCCCCTTCCACTCGGGCCGCACAGATACGCAGTATTTT
CASSPFHSGRTDTQYF
>TRBD1|.|TRBV18|TRBJ2-7
TGTGCCAGCTCACCAACAGGGGGCTTTGCCTACGAGCAGTACTTC
CASSPTGGFAYEQYF
>.|.|TRBV2|TRBJ2-5
TGTGCCAGCAGTGAATACAGACTGCAAGAGACCCAGTACTTC
CASSEYRLQETQYF
>TRBD2|.|TRBV7-6|TRBJ2-2
TGTGCCAGCAGCTTAGATGTTAGCGGGAGGTCAACCGGGGAGCTGTTTTTT
CASSLDVSGRSTGELFF
>TRBD1|.|TRBV7-2|TRBJ1-5
TGTGCCAGCAGCTGGCAGGGGGCAGCAAATCAGCCCCAGCATTTT
CASSWQGAANQPQHF
>.|.|TRBV2|TRBJ2-7
TGTGCCAGCGCGGACAGTTCCGGGGGTTACGAGCAGTACTTC
CASADSSGGYEQYF
>.|.|TRBV15|TRBJ1-1
TGTGCCACCAGCAGAGATCGGGGGCACACTGAAGCTTTCTTT
CATSRDRGHTEAFF
>.|.|TRBV15|TRBJ1-3
TGTGCCACCAGCAGAGATTCGGTCTCCAGGGACTCTGGAGGGAACACCATATATTTT
CATSRDSVSRDSGGNTIYF
>.|.|TRBV4-1|TRBJ2-3
TGCGCTAGCAGCCAGCTGCTACCGGGACACAATACGCAGTATTTT
CASSQLLPGHNTQYF
>.|.|TRBV9|TRBJ1-2
TGTGCCAGCAGCGTTGGGGGTGGCTATGGCTACACCTTC
CASSVGGGYGYTF
>TRBD1|.|TRBV11-3|TRBJ2-2
TGTGCCAGCAGCTCCCGGACAGGGGGCAGGAGCGGGGAGCTGTTTTTT
CASSSRTGGRSGELFF
>TRBD1|.|TRBV28|TRBJ2-1
TGTGCCAGCAGCCTCGCGGTCGGGACAGGCTTCTACAATGAGCAGTTCTTC
CASSLAVGTGFYNEQFF
>.|few|TRBV10-3|TRBJ1-5
TGTGCCATCAGTGAGTCTTACAGGATGAGCAATCAGCCCCAGCATTTT
CAISESYRMSNQPQHF
>.|.|TRBV4-2|TRBJ2-5
TGTGCCAGCAGCCAAGAACGGCGGGGAGAAGAGACCCAGTACTTC
CASSQERRGEETQYF
>.|.|TRBV28|TRBJ2-7
TGTGCCAGCAGCCCGACGGGGACCTACGAGCAGTACTTC
CASSPTGTYEQYF
>.|.|TRBV4-2|TRBJ2-1
TGTGCCAGCAGCCAAGTCCTTAGCGACTCCTACAATGAGCAGTTCTTC
CASSQVLSDSYNEQFF
>.|.|TRBV12-5|TRBJ1-5
TGTGCTAGTGGTTTGGTACAAACAGGAATCAATCAGCCCCAGCATTTT
CASGLVQTGINQPQHF
>.|few|TRBV30|TRBJ1-1
TGTGCCGGTGAGACTTTGATGAACACTGAAGCTTTCTTT
CAGETLMNTEAFF
>TRBD1|.|TRBV12-5|TRBJ1-2
TGTGCTAGTGGGGGACAGGGATTGAGCACCTTC
CASGGQGLSTF
>.|.|TRBV28|TRBJ2-2
TGTGCCAGCAGTTTAGTCCCGGGACACATCACCGGGGAGCTGTTTTTT
CASSLVPGHITGELFF
>.|.|TRBV10-3|TRBJ2-6
TGTGCCATCAGGTCAGGGGAAAGCTCTGGGGCCAACGTCCTGACTTTC
CAIRSGESSGANVLTF
>TRBD1|once|TRBV7-9|TRBJ1-2
TGTGCCACCAACCTACAGGGGCCGCTGAGTGGCTACACCTTC
CATNLQGPLSGYTF
>.|.|TRBV10-2|TRBJ2-3
TGCGCCAGCAGTGAGAGGAGGGGCCAGCGGGCGGCGGCAGATACGCAGTATTTT
CASSERRGQRAAADTQYF
>.|.|TRBV27|TRBJ1-2
TGTGCCAGCAGTTTATTGGGCGACCGGGACGGCTACACCTTC
CASSLLGDRDGYTF
>TRBD1|.|TRBV27|TRBJ1-5
TGTGCCAGCAGTTTAGCCCAGGGGGCCAATCAGCCCCAGCATTTT
CASSLAQGANQPQHF
>.|.|TRBV28|TRBJ2-5
TGTGCCAGCAGCCTCGCAGGGAGCTCCGAGACCCAGTACTTC
CASSLAGSSETQYF